This passage covers 8 T cell receptor beta chains from one sample sequenced in a study of technical replicates of blood from several donors. Sequencing was performed with immunoSEQ multiplex PCR; in TCRdb, only in-frame clones are kept and a portion is missing. This sample carries tens of thousands of clones, about 91% of them seen once, and the ten largest clones take 0.25%. The material sequenced was T cells isolated from PBMCs. These receptors were collected from a human donor in good health.

This chain joins TRBV6-5 and TRBJ1-1; possible D gene TRBD1, 6 bases. The V end was cut by 4 bases, the J end by 7 bases, with 16 bases between. Germline loops: CDR1 MNHEY, CDR2 SVGAGI. This CDR3 region has 14 residues. CDR3 sequence: CASSFSGAGGEAFF. The CDR3 DNA is TGTGCCAGCAGTTTCTCGGGGGCAGGAGGTGAAGCTTTCTTT.

The rearrangement uses TRBV5-1 and TRBJ2-7; 9 bases line up with TRBD1. CDR3 size: 13 residues. The germline CDR1 and CDR2 sequences are SGHRS and YFSETQ. V trimming: 6 bases; J trimming: 7 bases; junction bases outside the gene matches: 8. CDR3 residues: CASMRTGDGEQYF. The CDR3 coding sequence is TGCGCCAGCATGCGGACAGGGGATGGAGAGCAGTACTTC.

The V and J genes are TRBV11-2 and TRBJ1-4; 8 bases are a match to TRBD1. Germline CDR1 reads SGHAT; CDR2 reads FQNNGV. CDR3 size: 14 residues. With 5 bases clipped from V and 7 bases from J, the junction kept 6 bases outside the gene matches. The CDR3 DNA follows: TGTGCCAGCAGCCGGGACAGGTTGTCTGAAAAACTGTTTTTT. This codes for CASSRDRLSEKLFF.

The rearrangement links TRBV4-1 to TRBJ2-1; 7 bases match TRBD2. Trimming took 4 bases from V and 7 from J; bases not matched to a gene: 10. This CDR3 comprises 15 residues. Germline CDR1 and CDR2: MGHRA and YSYEKL. CDR3 loop: CASSRGLVGGNEQFF. In DNA, the CDR3 is TGCGCCAGCAGCCGAGGACTAGTAGGCGGAAATGAGCAGTTCTTC.

The DNA for the CDR3 is TGTGCCAGCAGTTTGGGGCCCGGCACCGGGGAGCTGTTTTTT. Its translation is CASSLGPGTGELFF. V and J are TRBV28 and TRBJ2-2, with D possibly matching TRBD1 (5 bases). Trimming left V 3 bases short and J 4 bases short, with 9 bases between. The CDR3 has 14 residues. Germline CDR1 reads MDHEN; CDR2 reads SYDVKM.

V and J are TRBV5-5 and TRBJ1-2; TRBD1 matches 7 bases. The germline V gene has CDR1 SGHKS and CDR2 YYEKEE (reference sequence). This CDR3 is 17 amino acids long. Trimming at V came to 2 bases and at J to 6 bases, leaving 16 bases not matched to a gene. The CDR3 spells CASSLAPEGAGGDGYTF. The CDR3 nucleotides are TGTGCCAGCAGCTTAGCCCCGGAGGGGGCGGGAGGGGATGGCTACACCTTC.

The rearrangement links TRBV19 to TRBJ2-5; 9 bases agree with TRBD2. V was clipped by 1 base and J by 1 base; unmatched bases: 10. The CDR3 extends over 18 amino acids. The germline gives CDR1 LNHDA, CDR2 SQIVND (reference sequence). CDR3 amino acids: CASSIGLAGAGVQETQYF. The CDR3 bases are TGTGCCAGTAGTATAGGGTTAGCGGGAGCAGGGGTCCAAGAGACCCAGTACTTC.

This sequence joins TRBV4-1 and TRBJ2-3, with TRBD2 matching 15 bases. The length of the CDR3 is 17 residues. Germline values: CDR1 MGHRA, CDR2 YSYEKL. J lost 6 bases, V lost 3 bases, and 7 bases had no gene match. CDR3 protein: CASSQLGLAGGPDTQYF. CDR3 sequence (DNA): TGCGCCAGCAGCCAGCTAGGACTAGCGGGGGGGCCGGATACGCAGTATTTT.